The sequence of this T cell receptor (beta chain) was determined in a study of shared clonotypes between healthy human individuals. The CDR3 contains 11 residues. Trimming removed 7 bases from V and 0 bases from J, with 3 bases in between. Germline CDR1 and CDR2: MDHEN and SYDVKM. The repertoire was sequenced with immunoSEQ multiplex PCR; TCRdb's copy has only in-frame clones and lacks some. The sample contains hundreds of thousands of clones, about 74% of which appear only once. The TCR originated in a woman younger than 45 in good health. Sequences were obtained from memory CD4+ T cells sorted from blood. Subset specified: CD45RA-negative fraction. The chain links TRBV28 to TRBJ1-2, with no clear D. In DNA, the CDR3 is TGTGCCAGCAACACTAACTATGGCTACACCTTC. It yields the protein CASNTNYGYTF.